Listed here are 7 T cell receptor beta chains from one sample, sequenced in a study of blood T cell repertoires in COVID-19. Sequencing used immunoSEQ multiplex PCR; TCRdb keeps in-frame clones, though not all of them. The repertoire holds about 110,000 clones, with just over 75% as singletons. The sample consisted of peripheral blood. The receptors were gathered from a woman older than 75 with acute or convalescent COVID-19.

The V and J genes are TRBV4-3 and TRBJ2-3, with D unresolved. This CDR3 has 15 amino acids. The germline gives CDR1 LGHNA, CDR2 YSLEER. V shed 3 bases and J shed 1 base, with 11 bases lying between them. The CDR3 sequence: CASSHQLGRTDTQYF. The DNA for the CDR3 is TGCGCCAGCAGCCATCAGCTAGGCCGCACAGATACGCAGTATTTT.

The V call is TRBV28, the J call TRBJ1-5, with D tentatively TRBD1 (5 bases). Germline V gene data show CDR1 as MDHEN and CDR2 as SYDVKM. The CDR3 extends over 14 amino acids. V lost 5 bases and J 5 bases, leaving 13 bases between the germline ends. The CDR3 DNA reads TGTGCCAGCAGTCTAACAGGTAGTTATCAGCCCCAGCATTTT. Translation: CASSLTGSYQPQHF.

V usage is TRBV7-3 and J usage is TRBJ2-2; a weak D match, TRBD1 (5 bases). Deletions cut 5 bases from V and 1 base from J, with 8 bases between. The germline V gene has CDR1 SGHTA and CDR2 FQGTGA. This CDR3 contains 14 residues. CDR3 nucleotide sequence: TGTGCCAGCAGCAATACAGGGAACACCGGGGAGCTGTTTTTT. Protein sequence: CASSNTGNTGELFF.

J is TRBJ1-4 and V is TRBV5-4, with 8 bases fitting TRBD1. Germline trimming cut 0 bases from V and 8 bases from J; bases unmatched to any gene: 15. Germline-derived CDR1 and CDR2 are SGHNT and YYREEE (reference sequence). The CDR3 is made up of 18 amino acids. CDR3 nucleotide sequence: TGTGCCAGCAGCTTGGGCGGGACAGGCCGAGCGGTGGGAGAAAAACTGTTTTTT. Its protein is CASSLGGTGRAVGEKLFF. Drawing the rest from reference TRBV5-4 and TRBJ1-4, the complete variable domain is ETGVTQSPTHLIKTRGQQVTLRCSSQSGHNTVSWYQQALGQGPQFIFQYYREEENGRGNFPPRFSGLQFPNYSSELNVNALELDDSALYLCASSLGGTGRAVGEKLFFGSGTQLSVL.

The DNA for the CDR3 is TGTGCCTGGAGTGGTACCGACAGTTCGAATGAAAAACTGTTTTTT. Translation gives CAWSGTDSSNEKLFF. The V call is TRBV30, the J call TRBJ1-4, with a weak D call TRBD1 (5 bases). V was cut by 1 base and J by 5 bases, with 14 bases left in between. The germline gives CDR1 GTSNPN, CDR2 SVGIG (reference sequence). This CDR3 spans 15 amino acids.

CDR3 region: CAWSPGGRETQYF. CDR3 DNA: TGTGCCTGGAGTCCGGGGGGCCGGGAGACCCAGTACTTC. The rearrangement joins TRBV30 to TRBJ2-5, with a possible D match to TRBD2 (7 bases). CDR3 length: 13 amino acids. Trimming cost V 2 bases and J 5 bases, with 12 bases left between them. The germline V gene has CDR1 GTSNPN and CDR2 SVGIG (reference sequence).

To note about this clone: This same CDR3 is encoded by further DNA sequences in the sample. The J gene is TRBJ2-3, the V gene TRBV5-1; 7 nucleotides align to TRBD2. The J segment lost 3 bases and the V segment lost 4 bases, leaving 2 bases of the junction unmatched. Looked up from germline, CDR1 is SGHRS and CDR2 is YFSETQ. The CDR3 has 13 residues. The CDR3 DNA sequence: TGCGCCAGCAGCCCCGGGGGGACAGATACGCAGTATTTT. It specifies CASSPGGTDTQYF.